Following are 5 T cell receptor beta chains from one sample sequenced in a study of T cells expressing NK-cell markers. Following a re-call of the 5' RACE reads, TCRdb has one entry per CDR3 protein and lacks DNA. Here the sample table reports under 500,000 distinct CDR3 sequences. Sequenced material: blood T cells: a sorted CD56 or NKG2C T cell subset, CD4+ or CD8+ T cells, or bulk PBMC T cells (not recorded which). These receptors were obtained from a woman aged 18 to 75 in good health.

The chain is built from TRBV24-1 and TRBJ2-1; TCRdb's D gene call, TRBD1, goes unchecked for lack of DNA. The CDR3 covers 16 residues. Germline-derived CDR1 and CDR2 are KGHDR and SFDVKD. The CDR3: CATSDRPPGSYNEQFF.

The gene calls are TRBV7-8 and TRBJ2-7. The CDR3 loop spans 14 amino acids. Germline V lookup: CDR1 SGHVS, CDR2 FQNEAQ. CDR3 protein: CASSLGVATYEQYF.

The J gene is TRBJ2-1, the V gene TRBV7-2; the TCRdb call, TRBD2, lacks DNA for checking. The length of the CDR3 is 13 residues. Germline V gene lookup returns CDR1 SGHTA and CDR2 FQGNSA. The CDR3: CASSRALHNEQFF.

The rearrangement joins TRBV27 to TRBJ2-1; the TCRdb call, TRBD1, lacks DNA for checking. Germline values: CDR1 MNHEY, CDR2 SMNVEV (reference sequence). The CDR3 has 15 amino acids. CDR3 region: CASIEGQGGFNEQFF.

CDR3 region: CASSQEKSGVGQPQHF. The chain links TRBV4-2 to TRBJ1-5; TCRdb's D gene call, TRBD1, goes unchecked for lack of DNA. The CDR3 totals 16 residues. The V gene's germline CDR1 is LGHNA and CDR2 YNFKEQ.